The 21 T cell receptor beta chains presented below share a single source sample, sequenced in a study of T cell responses to AZD1222 COVID-19 vaccine. Using immunoSEQ multiplex PCR, the repertoire was profiled, and TCRdb retains in-frame clones only, with some absent. This sample has about 190,000 clones, with under 95% found just once. The sample was peripheral blood, taken on day 0 of AZD1222 vaccination. All receptors come from an adult in good health.

This sequence joins TRBV7-2 and TRBJ2-7, with D perhaps TRBD2 (6 bases). The CDR3 extends over 16 amino acids. The germline V gene has CDR1 SGHTA and CDR2 FQGNSA. The V end was cut by 0 bases, the J end by 2 bases, with 14 bases between. CDR3 in amino acids: CASSLAGSGSPYEQYF. CDR3 coding DNA: TGTGCCAGCAGCTTAGCGGGCAGCGGGTCGCCCTACGAGCAGTACTTC.

This chain uses TRBV24-1 with TRBJ2-1, with 7 bases aligning to TRBD1. Germline V lookup: CDR1 KGHDR, CDR2 SFDVKD. V was pared by 5 bases and J by 3 bases, with 9 bases of the junction left unmatched. This CDR3 is 16 amino acids long. The CDR3 region is CATSGATGIDYNEQFF. The CDR3 region has the DNA TGTGCCACCAGTGGGGCGACAGGGATCGACTACAATGAGCAGTTCTTC.

About this clone: Additional DNA sequences in this sample encode the identical CDR3. The genes are TRBV27 and TRBJ1-1, with D unclear. Trimming removed 0 bases from V and 1 base from J, with 3 bases in between. The CDR3 has 13 amino acids. The V gene's germline CDR1 is MNHEY and CDR2 SMNVEV (reference sequence). The CDR3 region is CASSLSANTEAFF. Here the CDR3 DNA reads TGTGCCAGCAGTTTATCGGCGAACACTGAAGCTTTCTTT.

The CDR3 DNA is TGTGCCAGCAGCTTACAGGCAGGGGTCATCGATGAGCAGTTCTTC. This encodes CASSLQAGVIDEQFF. This chain joins TRBV7-3 and TRBJ2-1, with D tentatively TRBD1 (6 bases). Germline V gene lookup returns CDR1 SGHTA and CDR2 FQGTGA. The CDR3 has 15 residues. Between the trimmed V and J ends, which lost 2 bases and 8 bases, there was a span of 16 bases.

The sample holds a few counts of this clone. This chain joins TRBV9 and TRBJ2-7; the match to TRBD1 covers 10 bases. CDR3 size: 15 residues. V shed 0 bases and J 0 bases; nucleotides not matched to a gene: 0. Germline CDR1 and CDR2: SGDLS and YYNGEE. For the CDR3, the DNA is TGTGCCAGCAGCGTAGGACAGGGGGCCTCCTACGAGCAGTACTTC. Translation: CASSVGQGASYEQYF.

The V gene is TRBV3-1 (or the pseudogene TRBV3-2), the J gene TRBJ2-7; 8 bases map to TRBD2. The V segment lost 1 base and the J segment 1 base; nucleotides outside the gene matches: 3. Per germline, CDR1 LGHDT and CDR2 YNNKEL (reference sequence). The CDR3 covers 15 residues. CDR3 DNA: TGTGCCAGCAGCCAAGCCGGGACTAGGTCCTACGAGCAGTACTTC. Protein sequence: CASSQAGTRSYEQYF.

The sample holds one count of this clone. The chain combines TRBV5-1 with TRBJ2-7; the match to TRBD1 covers 8 bases. Germline CDR1 reads SGHRS; CDR2 reads YFSETQ. Trimming took 6 bases from V and 6 from J; bases not matched to a gene: 5. CDR3 size: 12 residues. This CDR3 reads CASKDRDGEQYF. The CDR3 bases are TGCGCCAGCAAGGACAGGGATGGCGAGCAGTACTTC.

The chain couples TRBV9 to TRBJ2-2; D remains unclear. The V end was cut by 4 bases, the J end by 6 bases, with 4 bases between. From germline, CDR1 is SGDLS and CDR2 YYNGEE. The CDR3 sequence is 11 residues long. CDR3 DNA sequence: TGTGCCAGCAGCCTGTCCGGGGAGCTGTTTTTT. Protein: CASSLSGELFF.

The V gene is TRBV6-4, the J gene TRBJ1-3; D may be TRBD1 (5 bases). Germline V gene sequence: CDR1 MRHNA, CDR2 SNTAGT. Trimming took off 4 bases at V and 1 base at J, with 17 bases between the two ends. The CDR3 length is 17 residues. In DNA, the CDR3 is TGTGCCAGCAGTGCGGGACCGAACGGAGGTTCTGGAAACACCATATATTTT. Translating gives CASSAGPNGGSGNTIYF.

The sample holds one count of this clone. This chain uses TRBV3-1 (or the pseudogene TRBV3-2) with TRBJ2-1; weak D call: TRBD1 (7 bases). Germline V gene data show CDR1 as LGHDT and CDR2 as YNNKEL (reference sequence). Trimming removed 0 bases at V and 0 bases at J, with 15 bases between. This CDR3 has 18 residues. CDR3 loop: CASSQDLRRDSSYNEQFF. The DNA of the CDR3 is TGTGCCAGCAGCCAAGATCTTAGGCGGGACAGCTCCTACAATGAGCAGTTCTTC.

The V call is TRBV12-3 or TRBV12-4, the J call TRBJ2-5; no clear D. V lost 4 bases and J lost 1, with 7 bases in between. The CDR3 contains 13 residues. As DNA, the CDR3 is TGTGCCAGCAGTTCCCGACGCCAAGAGACCCAGTACTTC. Encoded protein: CASSSRRQETQYF.

This sequence joins TRBV6-1 and TRBJ2-3, with D uncertain. The CDR3 extends over 15 amino acids. V lost 0 bases to trimming and J lost 2 bases, with 9 bases between them. Per germline, CDR1 MNHNS and CDR2 SASEGT. CDR3 coding DNA: TGTGCCAGCAGTGAAGCAGGGTTGCCCACAGATACGCAGTATTTT. Its translation is CASSEAGLPTDTQYF.

The chain couples TRBV7-9 to TRBJ1-1; 7 bases match TRBD1. This CDR3 has 17 amino acids. With V trimmed by 2 bases and J by 1 base, 10 bases remained unmatched. Germline values: CDR1 SEHNR, CDR2 FQNEAQ (reference sequence). The CDR3 loop is CASSLLGTGQPNTEAFF. Written as DNA, the CDR3 is TGTGCCAGCAGCTTACTCGGGACGGGACAGCCGAACACTGAAGCTTTCTTT.

V usage is TRBV19 and J usage is TRBJ2-1; 8 bases map to TRBD2. Trimming took 3 bases from V and 1 from J; bases not matched to a gene: 2. The CDR3 runs 15 residues. CDR1 and CDR2 from the germline V gene are LNHDA and SQIVND (reference sequence). The CDR3 loop reads CASSIGGRSYNEQFF. DNA of the CDR3: TGTGCCAGTAGTATTGGCGGGAGGTCCTACAATGAGCAGTTCTTC.

This clone appeared once. The J gene is TRBJ2-5, the V gene TRBV3-1 (or the pseudogene TRBV3-2); weak D call: TRBD1 (6 bases). Germline CDR1 and CDR2: LGHDT and YNNKEL (reference sequence). V was clipped by 5 bases and J by 5 bases, with 15 bases between them. This CDR3 is built from 14 residues. CDR3 in DNA: TGTGCCAGCAGCGCCCCACAGGGAAGGGAGACCCAGTACTTC. Protein sequence: CASSAPQGRETQYF.

V is TRBV5-6 and J is TRBJ1-2; 9 bases match TRBD1. J gave up 7 bases and V 2 bases, and 6 bases lay outside the gene matches. CDR3 size: 14 residues. Germline V lookup: CDR1 SGHDT, CDR2 YYEEEE. CDR3 sequence (DNA): TGTGCCAGCAGCTTAGGGACAGGGTTCTCTGGCTACACCTTC. Amino acid sequence: CASSLGTGFSGYTF.

The chain couples TRBV6-2 or TRBV6-3 to TRBJ2-2; D is possibly TRBD1 or TRBD2 (6 bases each). Germline V lookup: CDR1 MNHEY, CDR2 SVGEGT. V dropped 2 bases and J dropped 3 bases, with 13 bases sitting between them. The CDR3 length is 16 residues. The CDR3 region is CASSYGGGGYTGELFF. CDR3 coding DNA: TGTGCCAGCAGTTACGGCGGAGGGGGGTACACCGGGGAGCTGTTTTTT.

V is TRBV25-1 and J is TRBJ1-3, with D tentatively TRBD1 (6 bases). This CDR3 has 14 residues. Germline-derived CDR1 and CDR2 are MGHDK and SYGVNS. With 3 bases removed from V and 2 bases from J, the gap between germline ends came to 8 bases. The CDR3 coding sequence is TGTGCCAGCAGTGATCGGACAGCTGGAAACACCATATATTTT. Residues: CASSDRTAGNTIYF.

The genes are TRBV5-1 and TRBJ1-3; 11 positions agree with TRBD1. J lost 0 bases, V lost 3 bases, and 5 bases had no gene match. The CDR3 extends over 17 amino acids. Germline CDR1 and CDR2: SGHRS and YFSETQ. Here the CDR3 reads CASSSGQGVFSGNTIYF. CDR3 coding DNA: TGCGCCAGCAGCTCGGGACAGGGGGTTTTCTCTGGAAACACCATATATTTT.

J is TRBJ1-4 and V is TRBV4-3; D might be TRBD1 (5 bases). This CDR3 is built from 16 residues. Per germline, CDR1 LGHNA and CDR2 YSLEER. The V and J ends lost 2 bases and 7 bases respectively, with 17 bases between them. The CDR3 DNA sequence: TGCGCCAGCAGCCAACGGGGGTTTGGGTTCGGTGAAAAACTGTTTTTT. Translation: CASSQRGFGFGEKLFF.

This chain uses TRBV7-9 with TRBJ2-7; maybe TRBD1 (5 bases). Trimming pared 1 base from V and 4 bases from J, leaving 11 bases between. This CDR3 contains 14 residues. CDR1 is SEHNR, CDR2 FQNEAQ, per germline (reference sequence). CDR3 amino acids: CASSLVQGLYEQYF. In DNA form, the CDR3 reads TGTGCCAGCAGCTTAGTCCAGGGTCTGTACGAGCAGTACTTC.